The entry below describes one T cell receptor beta chain. V lost 1 base to trimming and J lost 9 bases, with 19 bases between them. CDR1 and CDR2 from the germline V gene are SGHAT and FQNNGV. The CDR3 has 17 residues. These data are taken from a study of metastatic and nonmetastatic thyroid tumors. No treatment of any kind had been given to any patient before thyroid surgery. With MiXCR, TCRdb called clones anew from the PCR reads. Of some 33,000 clones in the sample, over 15% are singletons; the top ten hold approximately 5%. This receptor was identified in a female donor with papillary thyroid cancer or a benign thyroid nodule (not recorded which). Some clones in this sample may be carry-over from other donors' samples. The V call is TRBV11-2, the J call TRBJ1-6, with D possibly matching TRBD1 (5 bases). Sample: blood. The CDR3 coding sequence is TGTGCCAGCAGCTTAGTACACGGGCGGCAGGGCGGTTCACCCCTCCACTTT. Its protein product is CASSLVHGRQGGSPLHF.